The 26 T cell receptor beta chains given below trace back to one sample, sequenced in a study of T cell repertoires in cytomegalovirus infection (dated by TCRdb to between 2017 and 2020). The instrument given in TCRdb is Illumina HiSeq 1500. TCRdb reanalyzed the raw reads on its own, using fastp at Q25 for trimming and MiXCR for clone calling, and kept in-frame beta chains. Each CDR3 protein gets just one entry, which takes the most common genes and DNA from the rows behind it. The sample table contains approximately 1,000,000 distinct CDR3 sequences; only one count was recorded for more than 25% of them. The ten biggest clones cover roughly an eighth of the sample. The treatment or condition label here, explained by the study, means: in vitro stimulation with specific CMV peptide epitopes to enrich CMV-specific T cells. The antigens for these receptors are not known. The sample consisted of cultured CD8+ T cells from PBMCs, taken from culture after CMV antigen stimulation. Source of these receptors: a human donor in good health (CMV status not recorded). Some clones in this sample may be carry-over from other donors' samples.

This clonotype has a handful of counts. This likely came from a read error, as a far larger clone is one base away. This sequence joins TRBV19 and TRBJ1-1; the D is unclear. Germline assignment: CDR1 LNHDA and CDR2 SQIVND (reference sequence). V lost 1 base to trimming and J lost 5 bases, with 5 bases between them. The CDR3 loop spans 12 amino acids. CDR3 region: CASSIGWTEAFF. The CDR3 DNA reads TGTGCCAGTAGTATAGGATGGACTGAAGCTTTCTTT.

In its sample, this clonotype was seen a few times. The chain has TRBV7-2 and TRBJ2-7, with D hard to call. The V gene's germline CDR1 is SGHTA and CDR2 FQGNSA. Between the trimmed V and J ends, which lost 5 bases and 3 bases, there was a span of 11 bases. The CDR3 length is 13 residues. The CDR3 protein is CASSPHKFYEQYF. CDR3 coding DNA: TGTGCCAGCAGCCCCCATAAATTCTACGAGCAGTACTTC.

V is TRBV27 and J is TRBJ2-4, with D perhaps matching TRBD2 (5 bases). CDR3 length: 13 residues. Trimming removed 6 bases from V and 9 bases from J, with 15 bases in between. Per the germline V gene, CDR1 is MNHEY and CDR2 is SMNVEV (reference sequence). CDR3 in DNA: TGTGCCAGCAGCTTCAGTGGCGAGGGCATTCAGTACTTC. It yields the protein CASSFSGEGIQYF.

The V gene is TRBV4-1, the J gene TRBJ1-1; 9 bases line up with TRBD1. The V gene end was trimmed by 2 bases and the J gene end by 4 bases; junction bases not matched to a gene: 14. CDR1 is MGHRA, CDR2 YSYEKL, per germline. The CDR3 is 18 amino acids. DNA for the CDR3: TGCGCCAGCAGCCAATCCCCCATACCGGGACAGGGTGGCACTGAAGCTTTCTTT. Amino acids: CASSQSPIPGQGGTEAFF.

This clonotype has only a few counts. The chain joins TRBV6-6 to TRBJ1-2, with 7 nucleotides matching TRBD1. Germline V gene sequence: CDR1 MNHNY, CDR2 SVGAGI (reference sequence). This CDR3 comprises 16 residues. The J segment lost 0 bases and the V segment lost 2 bases, leaving 6 bases of the junction unmatched. CDR3 sequence (DNA): TGTGCCAGCAGTTACCCCGGACAGGACGCTAACTATGGCTACACCTTC. Translation: CASSYPGQDANYGYTF.

This clonotype was seen ten or more times. The chain carries TRBV29-1 and TRBJ2-2; D remains unclear. Deletions cut 4 bases from V and 5 bases from J, with 8 bases between. Looked up from germline, CDR1 is SQVTM and CDR2 is ANQGSEA. The CDR3 length is 12 residues. For the CDR3, the DNA is TGCAGCGTTGTGGCGGAAACCGGGGAGCTGTTTTTT. This encodes CSVVAETGELFF.

The chain combines TRBV6-6 with TRBJ1-4; 7 bases agree with TRBD1. V was pared by 8 bases and J by 6 bases, with 9 bases of the junction left unmatched. This CDR3 comprises 14 residues. In germline, CDR1 is MNHNY, CDR2 SVGAGI (reference sequence). The CDR3 DNA reads as TGTGCCAGCGGTGAGGGACAGAGCTATGAAAAACTGTTTTTT. The encoded protein is CASGEGQSYEKLFF.

The rearrangement joins TRBV20-1 to TRBJ2-3; tentative D call: TRBD2 (5 bases). Germline CDR1 is DFQATT and CDR2 is SNEGSKA (reference sequence). CDR3 length: 17 residues. The ends were cut back, 0 bases at V and 0 bases at J, with 16 bases in the middle. CDR3 in amino acids: CSARDRLGRLSTDTQYF. The CDR3 DNA reads TGCAGTGCTAGAGATCGGTTGGGGAGATTGAGCACAGATACGCAGTATTTT.

The J gene is TRBJ1-6, the V gene TRBV4-1, with 9 bases lining up with TRBD1. This CDR3 spans 15 amino acids. In germline, CDR1 is MGHRA, CDR2 YSYEKL. Trimming at V came to 0 bases and at J to 9 bases, leaving 3 bases not matched to a gene. Here the CDR3 reads CASSQEGTGTSPLHF. CDR3 DNA sequence: TGCGCCAGCAGCCAAGAGGGGACAGGGACTTCACCCCTCCACTTT.

This clonotype has only a few counts. The chain combines TRBV7-9 with TRBJ2-4, with 8 positions matching TRBD1. The V gene's germline CDR1 is SEHNR and CDR2 FQNEAQ (reference sequence). V lost 6 bases, J lost 7 bases, and 2 bases stayed unmatched. This CDR3 comprises 12 residues. The CDR3, as DNA: TGTGCCAGCAGGGACAGGGATAACATTCAGTACTTC. It yields the protein CASRDRDNIQYF.

This clonotype was counted a single time. The rearrangement joins TRBV25-1 to TRBJ1-5; D gene uncertain. The CDR3 sequence is 14 residues long. CDR1 and CDR2 from the germline V gene are MGHDK and SYGVNS. With 1 base removed from V and 0 bases from J, the gap between germline ends came to 4 bases. CDR3 loop: CASSESVSNQPQHF. The CDR3 DNA follows: TGTGCCAGCAGTGAATCGGTTAGCAATCAGCCCCAGCATTTT.

This clonotype occurred a few times. The chain combines TRBV12-3 or TRBV12-4 with TRBJ1-5, with D maybe TRBD1 (5 bases). Between the trimmed V and J ends, which lost 5 bases and 3 bases, there was a span of 11 bases. This CDR3 is 14 amino acids long. CDR3 nucleotide sequence: TGTGCCAGCAGTGGGACGGATCACAATCAGCCCCAGCATTTT. This encodes CASSGTDHNQPQHF.

This clonotype was detected only a few times. This rearrangement joins TRBV7-6 to TRBJ2-7, with TRBD1 matching 10 bases. Germline CDR1 reads SGHVS; CDR2 reads FNYEAQ. The CDR3 spans 14 residues. The ends lost 8 bases at V and 6 bases at J; junction bases unmatched: 10. CDR3 nucleotide sequence: TGTGCCAGCGCCTCCGGGGACAGGGGACGCGAGCAGTACTTC. Amino acids: CASASGDRGREQYF.

The chain combines TRBV11-2 with TRBJ2-1; 8 bases agree with TRBD2. Per germline, CDR1 SGHAT and CDR2 FQNNGV. V was pared by 4 bases and J by 3 bases, with 8 bases of the junction left unmatched. The CDR3 is made up of 16 amino acids. The CDR3 DNA is TGTGCCAGCAGCTCTCAACTTACTAGCGGCTACAATGAGCAGTTCTTC. Protein: CASSSQLTSGYNEQFF.

The gene calls are TRBV15 and TRBJ2-5; 8 bases match TRBD2. Germline trimming cut 0 bases from V and 4 bases from J; bases unmatched to any gene: 7. Per the germline V gene, CDR1 is LNHNV and CDR2 is YYDKDF (reference sequence). This CDR3 spans 16 amino acids. The CDR3 is CATSRDRGLVSETQYF. The DNA of the CDR3 is TGTGCCACCAGCAGAGACCGGGGACTAGTTTCAGAGACCCAGTACTTC.

The sample holds many counts of this clonotype. V gene TRBV6-1 combines with J gene TRBJ2-3; D might be TRBD1 or TRBD2, each matching 5 bases. The CDR3 runs 13 residues. Trimming took off 8 bases at V and 1 base at J, with 10 bases between the two ends. The germline V gene encodes CDR1 MNHNS and CDR2 SASEGT. The CDR3 DNA is TGTGCCAGCCGAGTGGGGGGCACAGATACGCAGTATTTT. It encodes CASRVGGTDTQYF.

This clonotype appeared a few times. In DNA, the CDR3 is TGTGCCAGCAGTTACGGGCTCTCAAGCGGCCAAGAGACCCAGTACTTC. It encodes CASSYGLSSGQETQYF. The V call is TRBV6-6, the J call TRBJ2-5; a weak D match, TRBD2 (5 bases). The V end lost 2 bases, the J end lost 1 base, and 14 bases lay between the germline ends. This CDR3 is 16 amino acids long. The germline V gene encodes CDR1 MNHNY and CDR2 SVGAGI (reference sequence).

This chain uses TRBV6-2 or TRBV6-3 with TRBJ1-1, with unresolved D. CDR3 size: 12 residues. V lost 5 bases and J lost 7, with 11 bases in between. Per germline, CDR1 MNHEY and CDR2 SVGEGT. Written as DNA, the CDR3 is TGTGCCAGCAGTAGATGGCAGGATGAAGCTTTCTTT. Translation gives CASSRWQDEAFF.

This clonotype was detected many times. V and J are TRBV7-6 and TRBJ2-1; possibly TRBD2 for D (6 bases). Trimming shortened V by 5 bases and J by 0 bases, and 11 bases separated the two germline ends. The CDR3 contains 15 residues. Germline V gene data show CDR1 as SGHVS and CDR2 as FNYEAQ. The CDR3 protein is CASSLLASSYNEQFF. The CDR3 DNA reads as TGTGCCAGCAGCCTTCTAGCGAGCTCCTACAATGAGCAGTTCTTC.

This clonotype was seen repeatedly, ten times or more. The chain employs TRBV6-1 and TRBJ1-4; 8 bases line up with TRBD1. J was trimmed by 7 bases and V by 11 bases; bases with no gene match: 6. Germline-derived CDR1 and CDR2 are MNHNS and SASEGT. The CDR3 has 12 amino acids. CDR3: CASRTGSEKLFF. In DNA form, the CDR3 reads TGTGCCTCCCGGACAGGGTCTGAAAAACTGTTTTTT.

The V gene is TRBV6-5, the J gene TRBJ1-6, with TRBD1 as a possible D gene (5 bases). Trimming took off 0 bases at V and 12 bases at J, with 9 bases between the two ends. CDR3 length: 13 amino acids. Germline CDR1 MNHEY, CDR2 SVGAGI. This chain's CDR3 is CASSYSGEVPLHF. The CDR3 nucleotides are TGTGCCAGCAGTTACTCAGGGGAGGTACCCCTCCACTTT.

With respect to this clonotype: A read error is possible here, since a much larger clone lies one base away. The chain links TRBV7-8 to TRBJ2-3, with D hard to call. CDR1 and CDR2 from the germline V gene are SGHVS and FQNEAQ. V lost 1 base, J lost 2 bases, and 13 bases lay in between. CDR3 length: 16 amino acids. CDR3 DNA sequence: TGTGCCAGCAGCTTAGAAGCCATCCCCCCCACAGATACGCAGTATTTT. Translation gives CASSLEAIPPTDTQYF.

As for this clonotype: A much bigger clone sits one base away, suggesting this may be a read error. The chain employs TRBV12-3 or TRBV12-4 and TRBJ1-1; no definite D call. The CDR3 covers 11 residues. The CDR3 bases are TGTGTCAGCGAGGGGAACACTGAAGCTTTCTTT. Its translation: CVSEGNTEAFF.

This clonotype was seen many times. The genes are TRBV7-2 and TRBJ2-2; 9 bases are shared with TRBD1. The V segment lost 3 bases and the J segment 6 bases; nucleotides outside the gene matches: 8. CDR3 length: 16 amino acids. CDR1 is SGHTA and CDR2 is FQGNSA in the germline V gene. CDR3 protein: CASSFLGQGRAGELFF. For the CDR3, the DNA is TGTGCCAGCAGCTTCCTGGGACAGGGAAGGGCCGGGGAGCTGTTTTTT.

This clonotype has more than one count but fewer than ten. The chain joins TRBV27 to TRBJ1-4, with D unresolved. Germline V lookup: CDR1 MNHEY, CDR2 SMNVEV (reference sequence). The CDR3 contains 12 residues. The V end was cut by 7 bases, the J end by 9 bases, with 12 bases between. The DNA of the CDR3 is TGTGCCAGCAAGGCCGCGGACCAAAAACTGTTTTTT. Its translation is CASKAADQKLFF. The full variable domain, rest sourced from reference TRBV27 and TRBJ1-4, is EAQVTQNPRYLITVTGKKLTVTCSQNMNHEYMSWYRQDPGLGLRQIYYSMNVEVTDKGDVPEGYKVSRKEKRNFPLILESPSPNQTSLYFCASKAADQKLFFGSGTQLSVL.

In this sample, this clonotype turned up a few times. The chain recombines TRBV5-6 with TRBJ2-1, with D possibly being TRBD1 or TRBD2 (5 bases each). The V gene lost 2 bases and the J gene lost 7 bases, with 19 bases spanning the gap. This CDR3 region has 16 residues. CDR1 is SGHDT, CDR2 YYEEEE, per germline. CDR3 nucleotides: TGTGCCAGCAGCTTTTACCCCTCCCTGGGGACGAATGAGCAGTTCTTC. Its translation: CASSFYPSLGTNEQFF.